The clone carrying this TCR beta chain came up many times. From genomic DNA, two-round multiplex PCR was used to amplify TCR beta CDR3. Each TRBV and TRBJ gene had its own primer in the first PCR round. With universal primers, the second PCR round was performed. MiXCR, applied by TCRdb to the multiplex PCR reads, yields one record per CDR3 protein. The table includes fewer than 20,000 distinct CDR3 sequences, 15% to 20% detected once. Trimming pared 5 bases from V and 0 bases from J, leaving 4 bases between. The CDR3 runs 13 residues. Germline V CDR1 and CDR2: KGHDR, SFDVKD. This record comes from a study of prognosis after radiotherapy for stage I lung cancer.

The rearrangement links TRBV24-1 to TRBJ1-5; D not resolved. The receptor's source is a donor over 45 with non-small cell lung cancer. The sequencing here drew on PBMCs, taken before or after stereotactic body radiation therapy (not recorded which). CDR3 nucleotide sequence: TGTGCCACCAGTGGAGATAGCAATCAGCCCCAGCATTTT. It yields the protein CATSGDSNQPQHF.